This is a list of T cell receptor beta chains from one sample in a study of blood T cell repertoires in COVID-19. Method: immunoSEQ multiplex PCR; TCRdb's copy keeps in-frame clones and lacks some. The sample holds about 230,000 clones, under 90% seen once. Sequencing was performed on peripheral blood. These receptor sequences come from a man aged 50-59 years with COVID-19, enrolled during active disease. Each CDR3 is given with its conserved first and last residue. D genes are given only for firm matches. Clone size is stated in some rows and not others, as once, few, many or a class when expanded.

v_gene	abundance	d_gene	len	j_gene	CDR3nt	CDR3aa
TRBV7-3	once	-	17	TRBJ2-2	TGTGCCAGCAGCCCCGGGACTCCAGATCAGAACACCGGGGAGCTGTTTTTT	CASSPGTPDQNTGELFF
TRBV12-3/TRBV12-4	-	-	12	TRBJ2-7	TGTGCCAGCAGTTTATCGGGATACGAGCAGTACTTC	CASSLSGYEQYF
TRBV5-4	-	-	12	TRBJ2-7	TGTGCCAGCAGCTTAACTCGCCACGAGCAGTACTTC	CASSLTRHEQYF
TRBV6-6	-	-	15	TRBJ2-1	TGTGCCAGCAGCACGCAGGGAACCTCCTACAATGAGCAGTTCTTC	CASSTQGTSYNEQFF
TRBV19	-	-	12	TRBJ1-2	TGTGCCAGTAGTGTACTCCGGGGTGGCTACACCTTC	CASSVLRGGYTF
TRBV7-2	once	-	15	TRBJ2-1	TGTGCCAGCAGCTTAACGGGAGCACCCTCCAATGAGCAGTTCTTC	CASSLTGAPSNEQFF
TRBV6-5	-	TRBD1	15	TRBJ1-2	TGTGCCAGCACTCCGGAGGAGGCAGGGGGTTATGGCTACACCTTC	CASTPEEAGGYGYTF
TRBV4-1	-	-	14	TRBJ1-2	TGCGCCAGCAGCCGACTGGCACTCAACTATGGCTACACCTTC	CASSRLALNYGYTF
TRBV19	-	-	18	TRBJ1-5	TGTGCCAGTAGTATGTGGGACAAGGGCGCTAGCGGTAATCAGCCCCAGCATTTT	CASSMWDKGASGNQPQHF
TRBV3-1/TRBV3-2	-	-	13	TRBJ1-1	TGTGCCAGCAGCCCCCAACTTAACACTGAAGCTTTCTTT	CASSPQLNTEAFF
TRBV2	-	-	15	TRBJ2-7	TGTGCCAGCAGCGCTCTCCTTGGGAGTACCTACGAGCAGTACTTC	CASSALLGSTYEQYF
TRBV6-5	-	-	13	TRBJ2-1	TGTGCCAGCAGTTACCTGACTCAACATGAGCAGTTCTTC	CASSYLTQHEQFF
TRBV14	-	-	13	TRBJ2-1	TGTGCCAGCAGCCCTGGACTTTCCAATGAGCAGTTCTTC	CASSPGLSNEQFF
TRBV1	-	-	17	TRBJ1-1	TGCACCAGCAGCCAAGCCGAAGGACAGGTAGGAAACACTGAAGCTTTCTTT	CTSSQAEGQVGNTEAFF
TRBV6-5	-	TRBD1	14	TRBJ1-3	TGTGCCAGCATTTCACGGACAGGGGGAAACACCATATATTTT	CASISRTGGNTIYF
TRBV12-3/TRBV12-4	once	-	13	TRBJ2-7	TGTGCCAGCCGGCGAGACAGTACCTACGAGCAGTACTTC	CASRRDSTYEQYF
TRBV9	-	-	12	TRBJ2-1	TGTGCCAGCCAGGAGGGGCTGGGTGAGCAGTTCTTC	CASQEGLGEQFF
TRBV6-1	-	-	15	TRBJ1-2	TGTGCCAGCAGTGAAGGAGGAGCAGGGGCCTATGGCTACACCTTC	CASSEGGAGAYGYTF
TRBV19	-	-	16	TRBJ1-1	TGTGCCAGTAGTGGTCAGGGCTCAGACATGAACACTGAAGCTTTCTTT	CASSGQGSDMNTEAFF
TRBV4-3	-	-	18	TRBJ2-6	TGCGCCAGCAGCCAAGAGCACAGGGTTGACTCTGGGGCCAACGTCCTGACTTTC	CASSQEHRVDSGANVLTF
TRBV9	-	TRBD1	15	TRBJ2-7	TGTGCCAGCAGCGTAGGACAGGGGAACTCCTACGAGCAGTACTTC	CASSVGQGNSYEQYF
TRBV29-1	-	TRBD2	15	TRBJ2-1	TGCAGCGTTGAGACTAGCGGGGGCCTAAGGAATGAGCAGTTCTTC	CSVETSGGLRNEQFF
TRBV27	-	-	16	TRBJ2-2	TGTGCCAGCAGTTTTTCCGGACAGTCTCGGTCCGGGGAGCTGTTTTTT	CASSFSGQSRSGELFF